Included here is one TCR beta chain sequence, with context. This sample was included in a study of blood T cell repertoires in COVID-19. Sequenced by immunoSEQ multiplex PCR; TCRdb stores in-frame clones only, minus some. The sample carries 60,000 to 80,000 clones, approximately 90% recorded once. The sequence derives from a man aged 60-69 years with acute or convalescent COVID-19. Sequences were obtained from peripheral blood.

The CDR3 region is CASCDRATNEKLFF. In DNA form, the CDR3 reads TGTGCCAGTTGTGACAGAGCAACTAATGAAAAACTGTTTTTT. The V and J genes are TRBV19 and TRBJ1-4, with D maybe TRBD1 (5 bases). Germline-derived CDR1 and CDR2 are LNHDA and SQIVND (reference sequence). CDR3 length: 14 amino acids. With 8 bases removed from V and 0 bases from J, the gap between germline ends came to 10 bases.